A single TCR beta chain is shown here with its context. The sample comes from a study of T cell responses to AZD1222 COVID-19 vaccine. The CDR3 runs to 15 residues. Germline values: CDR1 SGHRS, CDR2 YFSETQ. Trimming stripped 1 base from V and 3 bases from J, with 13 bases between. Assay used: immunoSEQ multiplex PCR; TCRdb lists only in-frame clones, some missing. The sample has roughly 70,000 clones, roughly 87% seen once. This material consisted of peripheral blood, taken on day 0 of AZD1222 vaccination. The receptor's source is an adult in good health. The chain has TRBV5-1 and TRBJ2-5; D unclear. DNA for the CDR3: TGCGCCAGCAGCTTGCGAGCCGCGGTGGAAGAGACCCAGTACTTC. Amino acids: CASSLRAAVEETQYF.